The sequence of this T cell receptor beta chain was determined in a study of T cells after yellow fever vaccination. There are many counts of this clonotype. Its cognate antigen is unknown. TCRdb independently ran MiXCR on the 5' RACE reads; one entry per CDR3 protein. The top ten hold approximately 2.7% of the sample, which has 100,000 to 150,000 distinct CDR3 sequences, more than 6% seen once. Broader study findings: At 95% to 96% for CD4 and approximately 88% for CD8, most primary-vaccination clones showed up again after the booster.

Trimming pared 5 bases from V and 1 base from J, leaving 16 bases between. Germline V CDR1 and CDR2: SGHTA, FQGTGA. The CDR3 has 16 residues. This sequence originates from a man younger than 35 who received the YFV17D yellow fever vaccine. Material: CD4+ T cells sorted from PBMCs, obtained roughly 10 days after the first yellow fever vaccination. The chain recombines TRBV7-3 with TRBJ2-3; maybe TRBD2 (6 bases). The CDR3 loop reads CASSPKGGGGTDTQYF. CDR3 in DNA: TGTGCCAGCAGCCCTAAGGGCGGCGGGGGCACAGATACGCAGTATTTT.